This section outlines one TCR beta chain sequence together with its context. V lost 5 bases, J lost 3 bases, and 15 bases lay in between. The V gene's germline CDR1 is KGHDR and CDR2 SFDVKD. CDR3 size: 15 residues. This sample was included in a study of blood T cell repertoires in COVID-19. Study-wide background: The origin of the acute and convalescent COVID-19 samples was the United States, Italy and Spain.

As handled by the study authors: Quantification of nucleated cells was approximated via reference gene primer amplification. Sequenced by immunoSEQ multiplex PCR; TCRdb stores in-frame clones only, minus some. V, J and clone size were drawn from that table, and D and trimming were deduced from the DNA. The sample includes about 360,000 clones, 75% to 90% of them seen just once. The chain carries TRBV24-1 and TRBJ2-5, with TRBD1 as a possible D gene (5 bases). The sequenced sample consisted of peripheral blood. This TCR was sampled from an older woman with COVID-19, enrolled during active disease. This chain's CDR3 is CATSASGLVEETQYF. DNA of the CDR3: TGTGCCACCAGTGCGTCAGGGCTAGTGGAAGAGACCCAGTACTTC.